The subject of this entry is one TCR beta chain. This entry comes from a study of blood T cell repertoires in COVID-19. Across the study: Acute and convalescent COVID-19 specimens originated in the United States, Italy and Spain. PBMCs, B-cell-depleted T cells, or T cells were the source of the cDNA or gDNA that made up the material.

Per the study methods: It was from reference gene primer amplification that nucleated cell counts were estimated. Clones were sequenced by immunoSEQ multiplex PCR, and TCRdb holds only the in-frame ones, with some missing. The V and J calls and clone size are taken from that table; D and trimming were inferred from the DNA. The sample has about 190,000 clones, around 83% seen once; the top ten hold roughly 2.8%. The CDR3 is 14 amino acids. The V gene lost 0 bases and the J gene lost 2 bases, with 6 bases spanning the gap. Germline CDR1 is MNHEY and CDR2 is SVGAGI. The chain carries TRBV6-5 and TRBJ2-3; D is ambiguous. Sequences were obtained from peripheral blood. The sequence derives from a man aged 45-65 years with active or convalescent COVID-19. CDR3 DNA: TGTGCCAGCAGTTACTCTACAGACACAGATACGCAGTATTTT. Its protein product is CASSYSTDTDTQYF.